This T cell receptor beta chain was sequenced in a study of cytomegalovirus exposure and HLA in healthy donors. Nobody recorded the CMV serostatus of this donor. The primer mix had 60 Vbeta and 13 Jbeta primers. Sequenced by immunoSEQ multiplex PCR; TCRdb stores in-frame clones only, minus some. The sample has more than 80,000 clones, less than 70% seen once. Points from the study as a whole: Sequencing probably produced one cluster of sequence variants that were highly shared.

Points on this clone: Its antigen is unknown.

Specimen: PBMCs. The receptor was isolated from a human donor in good health.

CDR3 sequence: CASSPTAAYQPQHF. In DNA, the CDR3 is TGCGCCAGCAGCCCGACAGCCGCCTACCAGCCCCAGCATTTT. V and J are TRBV4-3 and TRBJ1-5, with D possibly being TRBD1 (5 bases). This CDR3 has 14 amino acids. V was cut by 4 bases and J by 7 bases, with 14 bases left in between. Germline CDR1 and CDR2: LGHNA and YSLEER.